This TCR beta chain is from a study of blood T cell repertoires in COVID-19. In the study overall: Whether acute or convalescent, the COVID-19 samples came from the United States, Italy and Spain. T cells, B-cell-depleted T cells, or PBMCs provided the cDNA or gDNA that served as material.

The data were produced by immunoSEQ multiplex PCR, yet TCRdb's version contains in-frame clones alone and is incomplete. The table records about 280,000 clones, approximately 88% of them present only once. The V segment lost 1 base and the J segment 2 bases; nucleotides outside the gene matches: 5. CDR1 and CDR2 (germline): SGHNT, YENEEA. The CDR3 contains 15 residues. The receptor was derived from a woman aged 40 to 55 who had recovered from COVID-19. The specimen was peripheral blood. V is TRBV11-3 and J is TRBJ2-7; 7 positions match TRBD1. The CDR3 sequence is CASSLAEGAAYEQYF. In DNA form, the CDR3 reads TGTGCCAGCAGCTTAGCAGAGGGGGCCGCCTACGAGCAGTACTTC.